The sample holds one count of the clone carrying this T cell receptor (beta chain). As yet, its antigen is unknown. This sample is part of a study of T cell responses to AZD1222 COVID-19 vaccine. Study outcomes and limitations: An increase in Spike-specific TCR breadth and depth was observed after two AZD1222 doses. White British ancestry dominated among donors, who included more females, and clonal diversity was possibly underestimated.

Trimming removed 6 bases from V and 3 bases from J; junction bases left unmatched: 8. Germline CDR1 and CDR2: MNHEY and SVGAGI. CDR3 length equals 15 residues. Here immunoSEQ multiplex PCR was the method, and the copy in TCRdb shows in-frame clones only, minus some. Of about 160,000 clones in the sample, around 87% were seen once. This sequence was found in an adult in good health. The chain carries TRBV6-5 and TRBJ1-5; 7 positions match TRBD1. This material consisted of peripheral blood, taken on day 0 of AZD1222 vaccination. CDR3: CASRPYTGANQPQHF. Written as DNA, the CDR3 is TGTGCCAGCAGGCCCTACACAGGGGCCAATCAGCCCCAGCATTTT.